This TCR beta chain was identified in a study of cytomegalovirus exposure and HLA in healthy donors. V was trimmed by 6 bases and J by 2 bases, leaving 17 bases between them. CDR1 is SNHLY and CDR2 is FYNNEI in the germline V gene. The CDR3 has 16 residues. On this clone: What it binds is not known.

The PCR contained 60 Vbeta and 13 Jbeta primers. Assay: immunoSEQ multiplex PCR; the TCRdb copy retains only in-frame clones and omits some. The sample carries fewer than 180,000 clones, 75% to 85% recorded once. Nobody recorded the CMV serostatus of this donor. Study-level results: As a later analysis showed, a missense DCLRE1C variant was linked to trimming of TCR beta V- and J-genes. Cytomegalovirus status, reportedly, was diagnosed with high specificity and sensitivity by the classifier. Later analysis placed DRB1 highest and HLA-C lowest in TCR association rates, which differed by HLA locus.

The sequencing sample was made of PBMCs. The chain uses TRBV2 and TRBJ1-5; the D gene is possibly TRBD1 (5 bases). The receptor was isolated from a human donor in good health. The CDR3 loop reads CASSGGRTRGNQPQHF. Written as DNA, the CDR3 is TGTGCCAGCAGCGGGGGACGGACGAGGGGCAATCAGCCCCAGCATTTT.